This T cell receptor beta chain is drawn from a study of cytomegalovirus exposure and HLA in healthy donors. TCRdb keeps only in-frame clones here, not all; method: immunoSEQ multiplex PCR. The sample lists fewer than 150,000 clones, roughly 86% seen once, with nearly 5% in the top ten. The V gene end was trimmed by 8 bases and the J gene end by 3 bases; junction bases not matched to a gene: 0. The germline V gene encodes CDR1 ENHRY and CDR2 SYGVKD. The CDR3 contains 14 residues. This chain links TRBV10-3 with TRBJ2-3; TRBD2 matches 15 bases. Material for sequencing was PBMCs. The receptor was derived from a man aged 18 to 29 in good health and CMV-seronegative. DNA of the CDR3: TGTGCCATCGGGACTAGCGGGGGGACAGATACGCAGTATTTT. This codes for CAIGTSGGTDTQYF.